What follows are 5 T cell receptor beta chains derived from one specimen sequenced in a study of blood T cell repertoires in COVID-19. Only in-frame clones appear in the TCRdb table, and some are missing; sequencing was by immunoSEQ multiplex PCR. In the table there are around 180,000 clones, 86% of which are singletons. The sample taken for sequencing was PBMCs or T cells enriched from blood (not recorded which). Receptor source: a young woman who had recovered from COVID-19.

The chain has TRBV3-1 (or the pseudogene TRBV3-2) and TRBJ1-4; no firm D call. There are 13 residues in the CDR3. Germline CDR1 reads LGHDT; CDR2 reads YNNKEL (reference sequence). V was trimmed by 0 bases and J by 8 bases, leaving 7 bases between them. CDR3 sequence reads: CASSQELEEKLFF. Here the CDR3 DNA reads TGTGCCAGCAGCCAAGAGCTGGAGGAAAAACTGTTTTTT.

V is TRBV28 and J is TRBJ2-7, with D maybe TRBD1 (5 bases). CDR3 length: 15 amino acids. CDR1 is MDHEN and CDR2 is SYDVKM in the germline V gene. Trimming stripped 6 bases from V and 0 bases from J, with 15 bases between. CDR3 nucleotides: TGTGCCAGCAGCGATTACACAGGAGTCTCCTACGAGCAGTACTTC. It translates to CASSDYTGVSYEQYF.

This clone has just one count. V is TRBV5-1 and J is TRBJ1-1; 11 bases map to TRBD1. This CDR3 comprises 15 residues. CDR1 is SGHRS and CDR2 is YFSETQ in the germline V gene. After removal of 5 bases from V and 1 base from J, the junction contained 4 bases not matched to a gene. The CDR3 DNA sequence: TGCGCCAGCAGGAGGGACAGGGGGGAGAACACTGAAGCTTTCTTT. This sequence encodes CASRRDRGENTEAFF.

DNA of the CDR3: TGTGCCAGCTTGGGCCAGAAAGACGTGGGCTACACCTTC. The encoded protein is CASLGQKDVGYTF. This sequence joins TRBV12-3 or TRBV12-4 and TRBJ1-2; the D is unclear. This CDR3 comprises 13 residues. Trimming took off 8 bases at V and 8 bases at J, with 18 bases between the two ends.

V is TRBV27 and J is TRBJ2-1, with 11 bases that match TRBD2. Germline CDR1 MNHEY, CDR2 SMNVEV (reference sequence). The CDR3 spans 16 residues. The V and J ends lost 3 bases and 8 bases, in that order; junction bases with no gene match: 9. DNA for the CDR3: TGTGCCAGCAGTTTTGACGTGACTAGCGGGATTTATGAGCAGTTCTTC. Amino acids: CASSFDVTSGIYEQFF.